This T cell receptor beta chain originates from a study of T cell changes during pregnancy in multiple sclerosis. CDR3 length equals 17 residues. J gave up 1 base and V 4 bases, and 11 bases lay outside the gene matches. Germline lookup yields CDR1 LGHNA and CDR2 YSLEER. Sequenced by immunoSEQ multiplex PCR; TCRdb stores in-frame clones only, minus some. The sample yields about 89,000 clones, around 94% seen once. The chain uses TRBV4-3 and TRBJ2-5, with TRBD2 matching over 8 bases. The sample in question was peripheral blood, obtained in the third trimester of pregnancy. This receptor was taken from a female donor with multiple sclerosis, enrolled in a pregnancy study. This CDR3 is CASSPRDSGTSQETQYF. In DNA, the CDR3 is TGCGCCAGCAGCCCCCGAGATAGCGGGACCAGCCAAGAGACCCAGTACTTC.